The present T cell receptor beta chain was sequenced within a study of blood T cells in healthy people across ages. A second PCR of about 7 to 12 cycles used a sample-barcoded 5' primer and a J-beta primer mix. TCRdb called the 5' RACE reads again in MiXCR, with one record for every CDR3 protein. The repertoire holds over a million distinct CDR3 sequences, 40% to 50% seen once, with 7.9% in the top ten. Sequencing was done on a sample of blood. This receptor was taken from a woman under 30 in good health.

CDR3 loop: CASNLRESSYEQYF. CDR3 sequence (DNA): TGTGCCAGCAACCTCCGGGAAAGCTCCTACGAGCAGTACTTC. V gene TRBV12-3 or TRBV12-4 combines with J gene TRBJ2-7; D may be TRBD2 (5 bases). The germline V and J ends were trimmed by 7 bases and 0 bases, with 13 bases remaining between them. CDR3 length equals 14 residues.